The subject of this entry is one TCR beta chain. Assay used: immunoSEQ multiplex PCR; TCRdb lists only in-frame clones, some missing. The sample includes 330,000 or so clones, more than 75% of them seen just once. The data originate from a study of blood T cell repertoires in COVID-19. CDR1 is ENHRY, CDR2 SYGVKD, per germline. With V trimmed by 8 bases and J by 6 bases, 9 bases remained unmatched. The length of the CDR3 is 15 residues. Participant ages covered about 18 to 89 years across 24 US areas. This chain links TRBV10-3 with TRBJ2-3; 12 positions match TRBD2. Sequencing was done on a sample of PBMCs or T cells enriched from blood (not recorded which). The TCR sequence derives from a young woman who had recovered from COVID-19. The CDR3 DNA reads TGTGCCATCCCGGGTCTAGCGGGAGGGCTGGATACGCAGTATTTT. This translates into CAIPGLAGGLDTQYF.